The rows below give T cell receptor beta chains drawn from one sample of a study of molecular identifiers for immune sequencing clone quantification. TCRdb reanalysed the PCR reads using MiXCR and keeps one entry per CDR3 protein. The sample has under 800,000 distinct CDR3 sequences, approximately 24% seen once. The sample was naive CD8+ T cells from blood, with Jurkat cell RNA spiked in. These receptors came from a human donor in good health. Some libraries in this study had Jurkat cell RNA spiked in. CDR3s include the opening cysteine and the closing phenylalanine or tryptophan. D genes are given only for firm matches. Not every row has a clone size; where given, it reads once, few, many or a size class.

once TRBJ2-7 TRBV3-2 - TGTGCCAGCAGCCCACGGGACAGCAACTCCTACGAGCAGTACTTC CASSPRDSNSYEQYF
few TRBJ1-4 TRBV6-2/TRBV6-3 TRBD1 TGTGCCAGCAGTACCGGGACAGTTGCTGAAAAACTGTTTTTT CASSTGTVAEKLFF
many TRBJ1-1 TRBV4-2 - TGTGCCAGCAGCCAAGACCCCTTTCTAGGGGCTGTGAACACTGAAGCTTTCTTT CASSQDPFLGAVNTEAFF
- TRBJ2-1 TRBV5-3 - TGTGCCAGCAGCTTGTTAGCTTCCTACAATGAGCAGTTCTTC CASSLLASYNEQFF
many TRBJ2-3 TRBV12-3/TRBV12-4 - TGTGCCAGCAGTTTTATTACTTTCCCAGATACGCAGTATTTT CASSFITFPDTQYF
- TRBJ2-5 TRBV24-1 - TGTGCCACCGTGGAAGGGGCCGGTCAAGAGACCCAGTACTTC CATVEGAGQETQYF
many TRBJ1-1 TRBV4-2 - TGTGCCAGCAGCCAAGATCGGGGGGATAGCACTGAAGCTTTCTTT CASSQDRGDSTEAFF
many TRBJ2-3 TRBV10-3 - TGTGCCATCAGTGAGTCGGGCAGGACAACCTATAGCACAGATACGCAGTATTTT CAISESGRTTYSTDTQYF
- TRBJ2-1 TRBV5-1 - TGCGCCAGCGGCTTGGATGGTTCGGGTTACAATGAGCAGTTCTTC CASGLDGSGYNEQFF
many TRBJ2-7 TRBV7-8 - TGTGCCAGCAGCTTCAGGGTAGACGAGCAGTACTTC CASSFRVDEQYF
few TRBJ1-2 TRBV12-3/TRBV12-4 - TGTGCCAGCAGTCCGGGACACCTCTATGGCTACACCTTC CASSPGHLYGYTF
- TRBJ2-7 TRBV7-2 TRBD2 TGTGCCAGCAGCGAGGAGGGACTAGAGTACGAGCAGTACTTC CASSEEGLEYEQYF
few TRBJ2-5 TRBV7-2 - TGTGCCAGCAGTCCGTTACTACAAGAGACCCAGTACTTC CASSPLLQETQYF
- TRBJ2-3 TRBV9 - TGTGCCAGCAGCGAGGAGGGGCGGCAGACAGATACGCAGTATTTT CASSEEGRQTDTQYF
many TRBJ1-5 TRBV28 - TGTGCCAGCAGTTTCCTCAATAGCAATCAGCCCCAGCATTTT CASSFLNSNQPQHF
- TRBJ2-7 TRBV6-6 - TGTGCCAGCAGTTACGAGGGCGGACCGTCCGGCGAGCAGTACTTC CASSYEGGPSGEQYF
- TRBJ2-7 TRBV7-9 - TGTGCCAGCAGCTTAGGGGTTGAACGAACCTACGAGCAGTACTTC CASSLGVERTYEQYF
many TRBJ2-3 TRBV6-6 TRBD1 TGTGCCAGCAGTTACGCCCCGGGACAGGGGACAGATACGCAGTATTTT CASSYAPGQGTDTQYF
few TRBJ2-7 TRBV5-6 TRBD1 TGTGCCAGCAGGTCCGGGACAGGGGATCCCGAGCAGTACTTC CASRSGTGDPEQYF
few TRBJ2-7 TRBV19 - TGTGCCACCTCCTGGGGTCGGGAAACCTACGAGCAGTACTTC CATSWGRETYEQYF
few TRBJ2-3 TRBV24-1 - TGTGCCACCAGTGATTTCGGCTTCTCGAGCACAGATACGCAGTATTTT CATSDFGFSSTDTQYF
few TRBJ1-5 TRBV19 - TGTGCCAGTAGTATTCTGGGGGGCAATCAGCCCCAGCATTTT CASSILGGNQPQHF
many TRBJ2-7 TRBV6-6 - TGTGCCAGCACGGAGGGGGACGAGCAGTACTTC CASTEGDEQYF
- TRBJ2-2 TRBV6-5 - TGTGCCAGCAGTTCAGGGTATTCCGGGGAGCTGTTTTTT CASSSGYSGELFF
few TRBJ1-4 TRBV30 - TGTGCCTGGAGTCCAGAGGGCAGTCGAAAACTGTTTTTT CAWSPEGSRKLFF
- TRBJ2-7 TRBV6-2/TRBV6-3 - TGTGCCAGAAGTTACGGTAGCGGCTACGAGCAGTACTTC CARSYGSGYEQYF
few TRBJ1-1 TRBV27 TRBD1 TGTGCCAGCAGGGCACAGGGGGACACTGAAGCTTTCTTT CASRAQGDTEAFF
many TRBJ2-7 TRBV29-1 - TGCAGCGCCCGGGACGGCGCCTACGAGCAGTACTTC CSARDGAYEQYF
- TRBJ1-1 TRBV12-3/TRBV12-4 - TGTGCCAGCAGTTTAATGGGATTGAACACTGAAGCTTTCTTT CASSLMGLNTEAFF
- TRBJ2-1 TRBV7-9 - TGTGCCAGCAGCTTAGATGGAAATCCGTACAATGAGCAGTTCTTC CASSLDGNPYNEQFF
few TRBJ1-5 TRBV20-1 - TGCAGTGCTAGAGCCACGGACGGGTACAATCAGCCCCAGCATTTT CSARATDGYNQPQHF
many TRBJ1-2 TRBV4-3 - TGCGCCAGCAGCCAATTCAAACAGGGCCGAGCTAACTATGGCTACACCTTC CASSQFKQGRANYGYTF
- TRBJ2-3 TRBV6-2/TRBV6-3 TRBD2 TGTGCCAGCAGTGACAGCGGGGGGGGCGCAGATACGCAGTATTTT CASSDSGGGADTQYF
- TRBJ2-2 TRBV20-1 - TGCAGTGCTAGAGATAACGTCGCAGGGATGTGGACCACCGGGGAGCTGTTTTTT CSARDNVAGMWTTGELFF
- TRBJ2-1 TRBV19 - TGTGCCAGTACTGGGGCAGGGCCCAATGAGCAGTTCTTC CASTGAGPNEQFF
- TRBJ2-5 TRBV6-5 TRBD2 TGTGCCAGCAGTCACCATACCAAGACTAGCGGGGGTGAGACCCAGTACTTC CASSHHTKTSGGETQYF
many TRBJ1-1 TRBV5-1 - TGCGCCAGCAGCTTACGCGGGGCTGATAGAGTCACTGAAGCTTTCTTT CASSLRGADRVTEAFF
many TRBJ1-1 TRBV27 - TGTGCCAGCAGAAAGCAGGGAAGCACTGAAGCTTTCTTT CASRKQGSTEAFF
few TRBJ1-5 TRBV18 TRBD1 TGTGCCAGCTCACCCACGGGACAGGGTAGCAATCAGCCCCAGCATTTT CASSPTGQGSNQPQHF
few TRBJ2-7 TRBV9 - TGTGCCAGCACCTTGGGGGCGGGTGATCCCGGCGAGCAGTACTTC CASTLGAGDPGEQYF
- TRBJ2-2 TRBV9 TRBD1 TGTGCCAGCAGCGGCGGACAGGAAAGCACACCCGGGGAGCTGTTTTTT CASSGGQESTPGELFF
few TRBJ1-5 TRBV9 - TGTGCCAGCAGCGTGGACGGGGGCGCGGGTCAGCCCCAGCATTTT CASSVDGGAGQPQHF
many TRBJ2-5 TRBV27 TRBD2 TGTGCCAGCAGTTTAATCTGGGCTAGCGGGGGGCCGGAGACCCAGTACTTC CASSLIWASGGPETQYF